The T cell receptor beta chain under discussion was sequenced for a study of cytotoxic CD8 clonotypes in ibrutinib-treated CLL. About the study: The cohort had some 10 relapsed/refractory and some 14 treatment-naive patients, 17 to 18 IGHV unmutated.

The CDR3 contains 15 residues. In germline, CDR1 is LGHNA, CDR2 YNFKEQ. V dropped 5 bases and J dropped 4; count of bases not matched to a gene: 5. The method was immunoSEQ multiplex PCR; TCRdb's version includes in-frame clones alone and lacks a portion of them. The sample comprises 65,000 to 85,000 clones, 75% to 95% of which are singletons, and 3% to 3.5% rests with the top ten. Note on this clone: What it binds is not known.

General study findings and limits: Clonality was higher at baseline than in age-matched healthy donors and tracked circulating CD8+ T-cell counts.

The sample consisted of PBMCs, taken after 12 months of ibrutinib treatment. This TCR derives from a human donor with chronic lymphocytic leukemia. The chain couples TRBV4-2 to TRBJ1-3; 10 bases match TRBD1. The CDR3 region has the DNA TGTGCCAGCAGCAACGACAGGGGGCGAGGAAACACCATATATTTT. Translating it yields CASSNDRGRGNTIYF.